The clone carrying this T cell receptor beta chain was counted only a few times. Its antigen remains unidentified. Other nucleotide sequences in the sample specify the same CDR3. The data were obtained in a study of beta chain features in type 1 diabetes. Study in general: Age and gender were similar between patients and healthy donors, as were cell yields. Sorted cells examined across all samples numbered 107,917,701. Broader study findings: Compared with healthy donors, patients appeared to share more similar naive, central memory and regulatory TCRB repertoires. An over-representation of cells with high TCR expression could result from cDNA sequencing.

Every bit of the isolated RNA underwent reverse transcription, so sequencing read expressed TCRB transcripts. Here immunoSEQ multiplex PCR was the method, and the copy in TCRdb shows in-frame clones only, minus some. The sample lists 130,000 to 150,000 clones, 6.9% occurring once. The V and J ends lost 0 bases and 3 bases respectively, with 10 bases between them. CDR3 length equals 14 residues. Germline values: CDR1 SGHRS, CDR2 YFSETQ. Sequenced: central memory CD4+ T cells from blood. The sequence came from a woman in her 30s in good health. The chain employs TRBV5-1 and TRBJ2-7; the D gene is possibly TRBD1 (5 bases). The CDR3 region is CASSLASGHYEQYF. The CDR3 DNA is TGCGCCAGCAGCTTGGCATCAGGACACTACGAGCAGTACTTC. Using reference TRBV5-1 and TRBJ2-7 for the parts outside the CDR3, the full variable domain is KAGVTQTPRYLIKTRGQQVTLSCSPISGHRSVSWYQQTPGQGLQFLFEYFSETQRNKGNFPGRFSGRQFSNSRSEMNVSTLELGDSALYLCASSLASGHYEQYFGPGTRLTVT.